This T cell receptor (beta chain) was recovered during a study of T cells after yellow fever vaccination. Overall study context: When fractions had low cell numbers, they were prepared with SMART-Seq v4 Ultra Low Input. Study outcomes and limitations: Contaminating bulk clonotypes could be abundant in FACS-sorted repertoires. A small proportion of clonotypes was detected in both the CD4 and CD8 compartments. Once the booster was given, most primary-vaccination clones reappeared, at approximately 97% for CD4 and more than 85% for CD8.

The CDR3 contains 14 residues. Germline V gene sequence: CDR1 MNHEY, CDR2 SVGAGI. The junction had 8 bases not matched to a gene; V was cut back by 6 bases and J by 6 bases. TCRdb passed the 5' RACE reads through MiXCR, listing each CDR3 protein once. Of some 170,000 distinct CDR3 sequences listed, approximately 9.7% are singletons. This clonotype was counted only a few times. Its target is unknown. This sample comprised CD8+ T cells sorted from PBMCs, obtained 45 days after the yellow fever booster vaccination. V is TRBV6-5 and J is TRBJ2-7; 10 bases agree with TRBD1. The receptor was isolated from a man aged 18 to 29 who received the YFV17D yellow fever vaccine. CDR3 sequence reads: CASSPSGTGVEQYF. DNA of the CDR3: TGTGCCAGCAGCCCATCGGGGACAGGGGTCGAGCAGTACTTC.